These T cell receptor beta chains were read from a single sample in a study of Ad26.COV2.S vaccination and SARS-CoV-2 variants. Sequencing was performed with immunoSEQ multiplex PCR; in TCRdb, only in-frame clones are kept and a portion is missing. Of over 400,000 clones detected, 80% to 95% appear once; the ten largest clones hold roughly 4.3%. The material was peripheral blood, obtained in a trial of Ad26.COV2.S vaccine versus placebo. The origin of the receptors is a person between 18 and 65 years old who received the Ad26.COV2.S COVID-19 vaccine or a placebo. The CDR3 runs from the conserved cysteine through the conserved F or W. The order of the fields is V gene, J gene, clone size, D gene, CDR3 DNA, CDR3 protein. The D gene is left open where the match is weak. Clone size, where shown, is once, few, many, or a class for clones that have expanded.

TRBV5-5	TRBJ2-5	.	TRBD1	TGTGCCAGCAGAAGAGGGGGCTCGAAGACCCAGTACTTC	CASRRGGSKTQYF
TRBV19	TRBJ1-6	.	.	TGTGCCAGTAGTATCTCAGGTCCGGGGAATTCACCCCTCCACTTT	CASSISGPGNSPLHF
TRBV13	TRBJ2-3	.	TRBD2	TGTGCCAGCAGCGTAGCTAGCGGGACTAGCACAGATACGCAGTATTTT	CASSVASGTSTDTQYF
TRBV7-9	TRBJ2-6	.	.	TGTGCCAGCAGCTTGGGCCTGGGGACTGGGGCCAACGTCCTGACTTTC	CASSLGLGTGANVLTF
TRBV7-3	TRBJ2-1	.	TRBD2	TGTGCCAGCAGCCGCTCCAAGACTAGCGAGCAGTTCTTC	CASSRSKTSEQFF
TRBV18	TRBJ2-7	once	TRBD2	TGTGCCAGCTCACCTCGGACTAGCGGAGTCTCCTACGAGCAGTACTTC	CASSPRTSGVSYEQYF
TRBV27	TRBJ2-1	.	TRBD2	TGTGCCAGCGGACTAGCGGGGAATGAGCAGTTCTTC	CASGLAGNEQFF
TRBV19	TRBJ1-3	.	TRBD1	TGTGCCAGTAGTCCGCGGACAGGGGGAAACACCATATATTTT	CASSPRTGGNTIYF
TRBV7-8	TRBJ1-2	.	.	TGTGCCAGCAGCTTCGGCAGTGATACCTATGGCTACACCTTC	CASSFGSDTYGYTF
TRBV6-2/TRBV6-3	TRBJ2-7	.	TRBD2	TGTGCCAGCAGTTACTCGAGGTCCGCGGGAGGTTACTACGAGCAGTACTTC	CASSYSRSAGGYYEQYF
TRBV2	TRBJ2-7	.	.	TGTGCCAGCAGCGCCCAAGGGGGCTACGAGCAGTACTTC	CASSAQGGYEQYF
TRBV3-1/TRBV3-2	TRBJ2-3	.	.	TGTGCCAGCAGCCGCCCCCGGGATACGCAGTATTTT	CASSRPRDTQYF
TRBV14	TRBJ2-3	.	.	TGTGCCAGCAGCCAAGATTTTGGGACAGATACGCAGTATTTT	CASSQDFGTDTQYF
TRBV11-2	TRBJ2-7	.	.	TGTGCCAGCAGCTTAGGGGGTAACGAGCAGTACTTC	CASSLGGNEQYF
TRBV27	TRBJ2-7	.	.	TGTGCCAGCAGTTTAAAAGCAGAGCCCTACGAGCAGTACTTC	CASSLKAEPYEQYF
TRBV6-1	TRBJ2-7	.	.	TGTGCCAGCAGTACGAGCGGAATGAGGGAGCAGTACTTC	CASSTSGMREQYF
TRBV6-5	TRBJ1-1	.	.	TGTGCCAGCAGTTACTCTGGGAGTTGGACTGAAGCTTTCTTT	CASSYSGSWTEAFF
TRBV7-2	TRBJ2-1	.	.	TGTGCCAGCAGCTTAGCGCACGGAGTCCTCGGAGAGCAGTTCTTC	CASSLAHGVLGEQFF
TRBV6-2/TRBV6-3	TRBJ1-1	.	.	TGTGCCAGCAGTGATCTACAGGGCATGAACACTGAAGCTTTCTTT	CASSDLQGMNTEAFF
TRBV6-2/TRBV6-3	TRBJ1-5	.	TRBD1	TGTGCCAGCAGTCCACTTTTACTCCCGACAGGGGGGAGCAATCAGCCCCAGCATTTT	CASSPLLLPTGGSNQPQHF
TRBV7-2	TRBJ2-4	.	.	TGTGCCAGCAGCTTAGGAGGTGGGATGACTATTCAGTACTTC	CASSLGGGMTIQYF
TRBV7-9	TRBJ1-2	.	.	TGTGCCAGCAGCTTACCGGGACGGCGGGATGGCTACACCTTC	CASSLPGRRDGYTF
TRBV29-1	TRBJ2-7	.	TRBD2	TGCAGCGCGGAAGGGGCGGGAGGGAACGAGCAGTACTTC	CSAEGAGGNEQYF
TRBV29-1	TRBJ2-1	.	.	TGCAGCGGTAGGACCTACAATGAGCAGTTCTTC	CSGRTYNEQFF
TRBV7-8	TRBJ1-5	.	TRBD1	TGTGCCAGCAGCCCGGACAGGGTTGGCGGGGATCAGCCCCAGCATTTT	CASSPDRVGGDQPQHF